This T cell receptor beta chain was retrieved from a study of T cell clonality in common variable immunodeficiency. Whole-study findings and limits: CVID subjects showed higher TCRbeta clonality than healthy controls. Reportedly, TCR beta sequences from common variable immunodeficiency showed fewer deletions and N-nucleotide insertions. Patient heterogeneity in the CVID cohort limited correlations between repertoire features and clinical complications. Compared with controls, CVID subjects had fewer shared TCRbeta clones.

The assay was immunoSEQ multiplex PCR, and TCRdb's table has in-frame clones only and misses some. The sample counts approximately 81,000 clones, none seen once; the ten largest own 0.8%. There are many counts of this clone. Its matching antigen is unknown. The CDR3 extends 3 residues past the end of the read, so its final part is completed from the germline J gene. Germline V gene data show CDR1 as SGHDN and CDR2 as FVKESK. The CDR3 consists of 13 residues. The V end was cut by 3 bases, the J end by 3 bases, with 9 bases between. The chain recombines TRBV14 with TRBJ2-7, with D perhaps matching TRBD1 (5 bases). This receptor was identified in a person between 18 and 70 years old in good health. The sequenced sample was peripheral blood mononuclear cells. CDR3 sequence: CASSQGQGYEQYF. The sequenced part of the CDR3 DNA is TGTGCCAGCAGCCAGGGGCAGGGCTACGAG. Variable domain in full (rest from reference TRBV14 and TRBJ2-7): EAGVTQFPSHSVIEKGQTVTLRCDPISGHDNLYWYRRVMGKEIKFLLHFVKESKQDESGMPNNRFLAERTGGTYSTLKVQPAELEDSGVYFCASSQGQGYEQYFGPGTRLTVT.